These 10 T cell receptor beta chains originate from one sample sequenced in a study of graft-versus-host responses after intestinal transplantation (dated by TCRdb to 2020 to 2023). The intended sense of this specimen's time point label: cells obtained before transplantation from donor or recipient. Libraries were constructed by the immunoSEQ multiplex PCR assay. TCRdb holds this immuneACCESS table with in-frame rearrangements only. Some clones are missing; in checked studies, unresolved V genes explain under half, and the rest has no known cause. This sample gives about 85,000 clones in total; more than 85% of them show up just once. The top ten constitute less than 8.5% of the sample. These receptors have no known antigen. Source: unstimulated CD8+ T cells sorted from spleen or lymph node cells, taken before transplant. These receptors came from a human donor who was the organ donor for an intestinal transplant.

The chain uses TRBV15 and TRBJ1-4; TRBD1 aligns across 7 bases. J gave up 6 bases and V 4 bases, and 17 bases lay outside the gene matches. CDR3 length: 18 residues. Per the germline V gene, CDR1 is LNHNV and CDR2 is YYDKDF (reference sequence). The CDR3 spells CATSNRQGGFILDEKLFF. The CDR3 DNA reads as TGTGCCACCAGCAATCGACAGGGCGGGTTTATCTTGGATGAAAAACTGTTTTTT.

The V gene is TRBV14, the J gene TRBJ2-2; D perhaps matches TRBD1 (5 bases). This CDR3 region has 22 residues. Deletions cut 3 bases from V and 6 bases from J, with 35 bases between. Per the germline V gene, CDR1 is SGHDN and CDR2 is FVKESK. CDR3 loop: CASSHPDNHSPCPVCFPGELFF. In DNA form, the CDR3 reads TGTGCCAGCAGCCACCCGGACAACCACTCACCCTGTCCCGTCTGCTTCCCCGGGGAGCTGTTTTTT. The full variable domain, its missing parts supplied by reference TRBV14 and TRBJ2-2, is EAGVTQFPSHSVIEKGQTVTLRCDPISGHDNLYWYRRVMGKEIKFLLHFVKESKQDESGMPNNRFLAERTGGTYSTLKVQPAELEDSGVYFCASSHPDNHSPCPVCFPGELFFGEGSRLTVL.

CDR3 region: CATSRELETGELFF. The CDR3 DNA follows: TGTGCCACCAGCAGAGAGCTGGAGACCGGGGAGCTGTTTTTT. The chain couples TRBV15 to TRBJ2-2, with no clear D. The germline V gene encodes CDR1 LNHNV and CDR2 YYDKDF (reference sequence). Trimming cost V 0 bases and J 5 bases, with 7 bases left between them. The CDR3 extends over 14 amino acids.

This chain links TRBV11-3 with TRBJ2-7; 9 positions agree with TRBD2. The CDR3 spans 14 residues. From germline, CDR1 is SGHNT and CDR2 YENEEA. V lost 5 bases to trimming and J lost 7 bases; unmatched junction nucleotides: 9. The DNA for the CDR3 is TGTGCCAGCAGCACGGGACTAGCCTGGCGGGAGCAGTACTTC. It encodes CASSTGLAWREQYF. Together with reference TRBV11-3 and TRBJ2-7, the CDR3 gives the full variable domain: EAGVVQSPRYKIIEKKQPVAFWCNPISGHNTLYWYLQNLGQGPELLIRYENEEAVDDSQLPKDRFSAERLKGVDSTLKIQPAELGDSAVYLCASSTGLAWREQYFGPGTRLTVT.

This chain uses TRBV4-2 with TRBJ2-5; 11 nucleotides match TRBD2. The CDR3 sequence is 16 residues long. CDR1 is LGHNA, CDR2 YNFKEQ, per germline. V shed 0 bases, J shed 4 bases, and the junction held 4 bases outside the gene matches. CDR3 sequence reads: CASSQDYGLAGETQYF. CDR3 coding DNA: TGTGCCAGCAGCCAAGATTACGGACTAGCGGGAGAGACCCAGTACTTC.

This chain joins TRBV27 and TRBJ1-2; D gene unclear. V lost 4 bases and J lost 5, with 11 bases in between. This CDR3 comprises 13 residues. Germline V gene data show CDR1 as MNHEY and CDR2 as SMNVEV (reference sequence). CDR3 region: CASSSRTDYGYTF. CDR3 coding DNA: TGTGCCAGCAGTTCCCGGACGGATTATGGCTACACCTTC.

This sequence joins TRBV10-1 and TRBJ2-5; D not certain. Trimming shortened V by 0 bases and J by 5 bases, and 7 bases separated the two germline ends. Per germline, CDR1 WNHNN and CDR2 SYGVQD (reference sequence). The CDR3 length is 13 residues. CDR3 protein: CASSESTLETQYF. The CDR3 DNA is TGCGCCAGCAGTGAGTCGACTCTCGAGACCCAGTACTTC.

The chain is built from TRBV10-3 and TRBJ2-1; 10 nucleotides match TRBD1. CDR3 length: 16 residues. Germline values: CDR1 ENHRY, CDR2 SYGVKD. With V trimmed by 3 bases and J by 6 bases, 8 bases remained unmatched. Written as DNA, the CDR3 is TGTGCCATCAGTGAAGATCCGGGACAGGGGATCAATGAGCAGTTCTTC. Translating gives CAISEDPGQGINEQFF.

The CDR3 here is CASSLSGQGAGFNYGYTF. CDR3 nucleotide sequence: TGTGCCAGCAGCTTAAGTGGACAGGGGGCTGGATTTAACTATGGCTACACCTTC. The chain carries TRBV7-9 and TRBJ1-2; 11 bases are a match to TRBD1. Germline CDR1 is SEHNR and CDR2 is FQNEAQ (reference sequence). The CDR3 length is 18 residues. After removal of 2 bases from V and 1 base from J, the junction contained 9 bases not matched to a gene.

The chain employs TRBV6-1 and TRBJ2-2; D gene unclear. From germline, CDR1 is MNHNS and CDR2 SASEGT. CDR3 length: 14 amino acids. Trimming shortened V by 1 base and J by 8 bases, and 11 bases separated the two germline ends. CDR3 in DNA: TGTGCCAGCAGTGAAGGACCTTTCGCGGGGGAGCTGTTTTTT. It translates to CASSEGPFAGELFF.